This record looks at one T cell receptor (beta chain) sequence and its context. Over 18 months, lack of ophthalmopathy progression marked Graves' hyperthyroidism as stable. This sample is part of a study of T cells in Graves' hyperthyroidism and ophthalmopathy. Using RNA transcripts as the source, TCR beta CDR3 regions were amplified. RT-PCR in the first round (using the HTBI primer set) targeted the TCR CDR3. One entry per CDR3 protein, called by TCRdb with MiXCR from the multiplex PCR reads. Of about 580,000 distinct CDR3 sequences in the sample, just over 45% were seen once. Trimming removed 4 bases from V and 2 bases from J, with 7 bases in between. In germline, CDR1 is SGHDT, CDR2 YYEEEE. This CDR3 region has 12 residues.

The chain is built from TRBV5-6 and TRBJ2-7; no clear D. Sequencing used peripheral blood or thyroid tissue (not recorded which). The sequence was obtained from a woman between 18 and 29 years old with Graves' hyperthyroidism. Written as DNA, the CDR3 is TGTGCCAGCAGCAGCTTGGCCTACGAGCAGTACTTC. Translation gives CASSSLAYEQYF.